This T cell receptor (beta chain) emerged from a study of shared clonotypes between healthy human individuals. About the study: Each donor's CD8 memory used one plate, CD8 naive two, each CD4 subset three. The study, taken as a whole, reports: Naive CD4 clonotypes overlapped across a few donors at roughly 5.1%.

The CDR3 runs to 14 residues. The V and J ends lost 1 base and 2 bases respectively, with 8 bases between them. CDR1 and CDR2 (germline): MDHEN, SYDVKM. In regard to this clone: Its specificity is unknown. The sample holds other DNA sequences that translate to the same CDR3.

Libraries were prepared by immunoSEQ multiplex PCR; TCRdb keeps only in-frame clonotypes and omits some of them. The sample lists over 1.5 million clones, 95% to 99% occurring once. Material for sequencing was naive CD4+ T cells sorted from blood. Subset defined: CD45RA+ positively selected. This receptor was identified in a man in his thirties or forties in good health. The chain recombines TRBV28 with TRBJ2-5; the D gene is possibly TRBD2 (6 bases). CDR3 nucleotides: TGTGCCAGCAGTTTATATAGCGGTCAAGAGACCCAGTACTTC. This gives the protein CASSLYSGQETQYF.